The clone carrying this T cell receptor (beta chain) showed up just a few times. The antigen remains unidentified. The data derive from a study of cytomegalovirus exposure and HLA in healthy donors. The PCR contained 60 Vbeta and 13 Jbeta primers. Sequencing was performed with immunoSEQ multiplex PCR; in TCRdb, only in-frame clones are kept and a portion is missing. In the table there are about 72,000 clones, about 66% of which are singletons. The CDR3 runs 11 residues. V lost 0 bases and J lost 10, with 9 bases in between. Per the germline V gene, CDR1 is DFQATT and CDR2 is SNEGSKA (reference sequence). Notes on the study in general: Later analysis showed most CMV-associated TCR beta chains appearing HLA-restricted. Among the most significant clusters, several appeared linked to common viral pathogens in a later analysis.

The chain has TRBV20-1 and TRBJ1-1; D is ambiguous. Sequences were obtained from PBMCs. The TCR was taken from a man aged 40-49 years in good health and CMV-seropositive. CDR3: CSARDQVVAFF. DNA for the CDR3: TGCAGTGCTAGAGATCAGGTCGTAGCTTTCTTT.